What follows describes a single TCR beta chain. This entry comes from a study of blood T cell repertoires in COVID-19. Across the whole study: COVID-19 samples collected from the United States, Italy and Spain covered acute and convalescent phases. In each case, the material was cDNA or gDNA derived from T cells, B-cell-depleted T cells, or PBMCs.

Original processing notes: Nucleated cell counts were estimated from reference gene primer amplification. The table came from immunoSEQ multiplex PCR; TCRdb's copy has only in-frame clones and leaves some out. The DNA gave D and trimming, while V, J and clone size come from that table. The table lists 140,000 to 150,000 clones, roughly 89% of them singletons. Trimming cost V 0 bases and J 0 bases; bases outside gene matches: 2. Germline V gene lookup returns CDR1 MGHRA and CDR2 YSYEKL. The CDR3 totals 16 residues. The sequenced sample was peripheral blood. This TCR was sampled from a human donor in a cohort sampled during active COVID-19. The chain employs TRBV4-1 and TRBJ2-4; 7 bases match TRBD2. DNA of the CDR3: TGCGCCAGCAGCCAAGACGGGAGGTTAGCCAAAAACATTCAGTACTTC. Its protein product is CASSQDGRLAKNIQYF.